These T cell receptor beta chains were read from a single sample in a study of control samples from healthy donors and cancer patients. Assay: immunoSEQ multiplex PCR; the TCRdb copy retains only in-frame clones and omits some. The data hold some 71,000 clones, with about 92% observed a single time. Sequencing was performed on PBMCs. The receptors derive from a man aged 60 to 69 with colorectal cancer. CDR3s include the opening cysteine and the closing phenylalanine or tryptophan. Fields, in order: J gene, D gene, V gene, clone size, CDR3 protein, CDR3 DNA. A D gene is named only where the DNA matches it firmly. The size entry is marked missing in some rows and otherwise reads once, few, many or a size class.

TRBJ1-5,NA,TRBV2,NA,CASSPEYSNQPQHF,TGTGCCAGCAGTCCCGAATATAGCAATCAGCCCCAGCATTTT
TRBJ2-3,TRBD1,TRBV7-3,NA,CASSFGTGGSTDTQYF,TGTGCCAGCAGCTTCGGAACAGGGGGTTCCACAGATACGCAGTATTTT
TRBJ1-1,NA,TRBV9,NA,CASSVEGGRANTEAFF,TGTGCCAGCAGCGTAGAGGGTGGTCGGGCGAACACTGAAGCTTTCTTT
TRBJ1-6,NA,TRBV6-2/TRBV6-3,NA,CASSQPGTNSPLHF,TGTGCCAGCAGTCAACCCGGGACCAATTCACCCCTCCACTTT
TRBJ2-2,TRBD1,TRBV11-2,NA,CASNDRGPGELFF,TGTGCCAGCAATGACAGGGGTCCCGGGGAGCTGTTTTTT
TRBJ2-1,NA,TRBV12-3/TRBV12-4,NA,CASSSPPGEEQFF,TGTGCCAGCAGTTCCCCCCCAGGTGAGGAGCAGTTCTTC
TRBJ2-1,NA,TRBV24-1,NA,CATSSRNNEQFF,TGTGCCACCAGTTCGCGGAACAATGAGCAGTTCTTC
TRBJ1-5,NA,TRBV11-2,NA,CASSLGFGVQPQHF,TGTGCCAGCAGCTTAGGTTTTGGGGTTCAGCCCCAGCATTTT
TRBJ1-6,NA,TRBV6-5,NA,CASSYGGLSNSPLHF,TGTGCCAGCAGTTACGGGGGGCTCTCTAATTCACCCCTCCACTTT
TRBJ2-3,NA,TRBV6-1,NA,CASSENKSTQRDTQYF,TGTGCCAGCAGCGAAAACAAATCTACCCAAAGAGATACGCAGTATTTT
TRBJ1-3,TRBD1,TRBV5-4,NA,CASSTGQGVYGNTIYF,TGTGCCAGCAGCACTGGACAGGGGGTCTATGGAAACACCATATATTTT
TRBJ2-2,TRBD2,TRBV15,NA,CATSRDHGTSDFTGELFF,TGTGCCACCAGCAGAGATCATGGGACTAGTGATTTCACCGGGGAGCTGTTTTTT
TRBJ2-7,NA,TRBV2,NA,CASSFDRLVNYEQYF,TGTGCCAGCAGCTTTGACAGACTAGTAAACTACGAGCAGTACTTC
TRBJ2-5,NA,TRBV28,NA,CASSLSQGAQYF,TGTGCCAGCAGTTTAAGTCAGGGAGCCCAGTACTTC
TRBJ2-7,TRBD1,TRBV28,NA,CASSLLGQGAYEQYF,TGTGCCAGCAGTCTGCTGGGACAGGGGGCCTACGAGCAGTACTTC
TRBJ2-7,NA,TRBV4-1,NA,CASSRDGTYEQYF,TGCGCCAGCAGCCGGGACGGGACCTACGAGCAGTACTTC
TRBJ1-2,NA,TRBV7-2,NA,CASSLDYAGYTF,TGTGCCAGCAGCTTAGATTACGCGGGCTACACCTTC
TRBJ2-1,TRBD2,TRBV7-2,NA,CASSLEAGNEQFF,TGTGCCAGCAGCTTAGAAGCGGGGAATGAGCAGTTCTTC
TRBJ1-1,NA,TRBV4-3,NA,CASSQGIANTEAFF,TGCGCCAGCAGCCAAGGGATAGCGAACACTGAAGCTTTCTTT
TRBJ2-6,NA,TRBV5-6,once,CASSGQGSWSGANVLTF,TGTGCCAGCAGCGGCCAGGGGAGTTGGTCTGGGGCCAACGTCCTGACTTTC
TRBJ2-1,TRBD2,TRBV27,NA,CASSSMQGLAGRNEQFF,TGTGCCAGCAGTTCGATGCAGGGACTAGCGGGGCGCAATGAGCAGTTCTTC
TRBJ2-7,TRBD1,TRBV2,NA,CASRQGVYEQYF,TGTGCCAGCAGACAGGGGGTCTACGAGCAGTACTTC
TRBJ1-5,TRBD1,TRBV7-8,NA,CASSPQLTRDRNQPQHF,TGTGCCAGCAGCCCCCAACTCACCCGGGACAGGAATCAGCCCCAGCATTTT
TRBJ1-2,TRBD1,TRBV19,NA,CASSITQGARAGYTF,TGTGCCAGTAGTATAACCCAGGGGGCAAGAGCTGGCTACACCTTC
TRBJ1-1,TRBD1,TRBV19,NA,CASSTPGQSNTEAFF,TGTGCCAGTAGTACGCCGGGACAGTCGAACACTGAAGCTTTCTTT
TRBJ2-3,NA,TRBV28,NA,CASSSATGTTDTQYF,TGTGCCAGCAGTTCGGCCACAGGGACCACAGATACGCAGTATTTT
TRBJ2-7,NA,TRBV5-5,few,CASRLRDGSYEQYF,TGTGCCAGCAGGCTCCGCGACGGCTCCTACGAGCAGTACTTC
TRBJ2-5,TRBD1,TRBV7-2,once,CASSPGQRETQYF,TGTGCCAGCAGCCCGGGACAGAGGGAGACCCAGTACTTC
TRBJ2-6,NA,TRBV30,NA,CAWSRTVGSGANVLTF,TGTGCCTGGAGTAGGACAGTCGGCTCTGGGGCCAACGTCCTGACTTTC
TRBJ1-2,NA,TRBV27,NA,CASSPPGRRYGPAYGYTF,TGTGCCAGCAGTCCACCCGGCAGGCGATATGGACCCGCATATGGCTACACCTTC
TRBJ1-5,TRBD1,TRBV28,NA,CASALGQGSSQPQHF,TGTGCCAGCGCCCTCGGACAGGGATCGAGTCAGCCCCAGCATTTT
TRBJ1-4,TRBD1,TRBV7-2,NA,CASSLQGAPNEKLFF,TGTGCCAGCAGCTTACAGGGGGCTCCTAATGAAAAACTGTTTTTT
TRBJ2-1,TRBD1,TRBV9,NA,CASSARGTATALGNEQFF,TGTGCCAGCAGCGCTAGGGGGACAGCCACCGCCCTTGGTAATGAGCAGTTCTTC
TRBJ1-5,NA,TRBV7-9,NA,CASSSSGTPQHF,TGTGCCAGCAGCTCCTCAGGTACGCCCCAGCATTTT
TRBJ1-2,TRBD1,TRBV12-3/TRBV12-4,NA,CASGQGTDYGYTF,TGTGCCAGCGGGCAAGGGACAGACTATGGCTACACCTTC
TRBJ2-3,TRBD2,TRBV3-1/TRBV3-2,NA,CASSSRRLAGRTDTQYF,TGTGCCAGCAGCTCGCGACGACTAGCGGGGCGCACAGATACGCAGTATTTT
TRBJ2-7,TRBD1,TRBV9,NA,CASSVAGTGHEQYF,TGTGCCAGCAGCGTAGCCGGGACAGGGCACGAGCAGTACTTC
TRBJ2-7,NA,TRBV6-1,NA,CASSEAVFYEQYF,TGTGCCAGCAGTGAAGCTGTCTTCTACGAGCAGTACTTC
TRBJ2-5,NA,TRBV7-2,NA,CASSLAPVRGETQYF,TGTGCCAGCAGCTTAGCCCCCGTGCGAGGGGAGACCCAGTACTTC
TRBJ2-5,TRBD1,TRBV30,NA,CAWSSYRGMETQYF,TGTGCCTGGAGTTCTTACAGGGGGATGGAGACCCAGTACTTC
TRBJ1-2,NA,TRBV23-1,few,CAEGRGVYGYTF,TGCGCGGAGGGGCGCGGAGTCTATGGCTACACCTTC
TRBJ2-3,TRBD2,TRBV30,once,CAWSTPRWRGVRDTQYF,TGTGCCTGGAGCACCCCGAGATGGCGGGGGGTGAGAGATACGCAGTATTTT
TRBJ2-5,NA,TRBV18,once,CASSQGLQETQYF,TGTGCCAGCTCACAGGGGTTACAAGAGACCCAGTACTTC
TRBJ1-6,NA,TRBV7-9,NA,CASSLQNDLTLHF,TGTGCCAGCAGCTTACAGAACGACCTCACCCTCCACTTT
TRBJ2-1,NA,TRBV23-1,NA,CASSQFESGGDVVVEQFF,TGCGCCAGCAGTCAATTCGAATCGGGCGGGGACGTAGTTGTGGAGCAGTTCTTC
TRBJ2-1,NA,TRBV7-3,NA,CASSPGYNEQFF,TGTGCCAGCAGCCCGGGCTATAATGAGCAGTTCTTC
TRBJ2-1,NA,TRBV5-1,NA,CASSLRNAISSYNEQFF,TGCGCCAGCAGCTTAAGGAACGCAATCAGCTCCTACAATGAGCAGTTCTTC
TRBJ1-6,NA,TRBV2,NA,CASSNRDHMSPLHF,TGTGCCAGCAGCAACCGGGACCATATGTCACCCCTCCACTTT
TRBJ2-3,NA,TRBV3-1/TRBV3-2,NA,CASSQTGASTDTQYF,TGTGCCAGCAGCCAAACGGGGGCTAGCACAGATACGCAGTATTTT
TRBJ1-2,TRBD1,TRBV4-1,NA,CASSQGQTRGYTF,TGCGCCAGCAGCCAGGGACAGACGAGAGGCTACACCTTC
TRBJ2-7,NA,TRBV6-5,NA,CATRKGARAYEQYF,TGTGCCACTCGGAAAGGGGCGCGGGCCTACGAGCAGTACTTC
TRBJ2-5,NA,TRBV5-4,NA,CASSNPSRGSKETQYF,TGTGCCAGCAGCAACCCAAGTCGGGGGTCTAAAGAGACCCAGTACTTC
TRBJ1-2,TRBD1,TRBV24-1,once,CATSDFGTAWFANYGYTF,TGTGCCACCAGTGATTTTGGGACAGCATGGTTCGCTAACTATGGCTACACCTTC
TRBJ2-3,NA,TRBV1,NA,CTSSQAPRTSGSHTDTQYF,TGCACCAGCAGCCAAGCTCCAAGGACTAGCGGGTCGCACACAGATACGCAGTATTTT
TRBJ2-5,NA,TRBV12-3/TRBV12-4,NA,CASSFRRGETQYF,TGTGCCAGCAGTTTCAGGCGGGGTGAGACCCAGTACTTC
TRBJ1-1,TRBD1,TRBV10-1,NA,CASVIRGRRTEAFF,TGCGCCAGCGTCATCAGGGGGCGGCGGACTGAAGCTTTCTTT
TRBJ2-1,NA,TRBV14,NA,CASSRVYNEQFF,TGTGCCAGCAGCAGGGTCTACAATGAGCAGTTCTTC
TRBJ2-1,NA,TRBV27,NA,CASSRTALNEQFF,TGTGCCAGCAGCCGGACAGCCCTCAATGAGCAGTTCTTC
TRBJ1-4,NA,TRBV25-1,NA,CASRGGTNEKLFF,TGTGCCAGCAGGGGTGGAACTAATGAAAAACTGTTTTTT